Listed here are 21 T cell receptor beta chains from one sample, sequenced in a study. TCRdb re-derived calls from the 5' RACE reads in MiXCR, one entry per CDR3 protein. The data contain about 41,000 distinct CDR3 sequences, just under 30% of them singletons. The sequenced material came from memory CD4+ T cells sorted from a lymph node. As for subset: memory CD4+ T cells, CD4+CD45RO+CD25-. The origin of the receptors is a female donor with breast cancer.

This clonotype was seen a few times. The rearrangement uses TRBV5-1 and TRBJ1-1; D gene ambiguous. Per the germline V gene, CDR1 is SGHRS and CDR2 is YFSETQ. The CDR3 has 13 residues. The germline V and J ends were trimmed by 0 bases and 7 bases, with 10 bases remaining between them. The CDR3 loop reads CASSLDGRLEAFF. Here the CDR3 DNA reads TGCGCCAGCAGCTTGGATGGGAGACTTGAAGCTTTCTTT. Full variable domain (missing parts from reference TRBV5-1 and TRBJ1-1): KAGVTQTPRYLIKTRGQQVTLSCSPISGHRSVSWYQQTPGQGLQFLFEYFSETQRNKGNFPGRFSGRQFSNSRSEMNVSTLELGDSALYLCASSLDGRLEAFFGQGTRLTVV.

This clonotype appeared many times. The CDR3 DNA reads TGCGCCAGCAGCCCTGGACTTACGAACACTCGGGCTTTCTTT. Amino acids: CASSPGLTNTRAFF. V and J are TRBV5-1 and TRBJ1-1; no reliable D call. Looked up from germline, CDR1 is SGHRS and CDR2 is YFSETQ. Trimming took 4 bases from V and 11 from J, leaving 21 bases between them. The CDR3 has 14 residues. Filled out from reference TRBV5-1 and TRBJ1-1, the complete variable domain reads KAGVTQTPRYLIKTRGQQVTLSCSPISGHRSVSWYQQTPGQGLQFLFEYFSETQRNKGNFPGRFSGRQFSNSRSEMNVSTLELGDSALYLCASSPGLTNTRAFFGQGTRLTVV.

This clonotype was detected many times. V is TRBV3-1 and J is TRBJ2-7; D is uncertain. Per germline, CDR1 LGHDT and CDR2 YNNKEL (reference sequence). The CDR3 sequence is 13 residues long. Trimming took 5 bases from V and 3 from J, leaving 11 bases between them. DNA for the CDR3: TGTGCCAGCAGCGCTGGCAGGAACTACGAGCAGTACTTC. It yields the protein CASSAGRNYEQYF.

This clonotype was recorded a few times. The genes are TRBV4-3 and TRBJ2-3; the D gene is possibly TRBD1 (5 bases). Deletions cut 0 bases from V and 0 bases from J, with 10 bases between. The V gene's germline CDR1 is LGHNA and CDR2 YSLEER. CDR3 length: 16 residues. The CDR3 here is CASSQEEQASTDTQYF. CDR3 nucleotide sequence: TGCGCCAGCAGCCAAGAAGAACAGGCTAGCACAGATACGCAGTATTTT.

Points on this clonotype: The junction departs from the called germline gene at one end, perhaps through a read error. The V and J genes are TRBV7-3 and TRBJ1-4, with 7 bases lining up with TRBD1. Germline V gene sequence: CDR1 SGHTA, CDR2 FQGTGA. There are 14 residues in the CDR3. CDR3 protein: CASSLKQGNEKLFF. Written as DNA, the CDR3 is TGTGCCAGCAGTTTAAAACAGGGGAATGAAAAACTGTTTTTT.

The chain links TRBV4-1 to TRBJ1-1; TRBD1 is a possible D gene (5 bases). The germline V gene encodes CDR1 MGHRA and CDR2 YSYEKL. The CDR3 has 14 residues. Trimming left V 4 bases short and J 1 base short, with 10 bases between. Written as DNA, the CDR3 is TGCGCCAGCAGCCCCGGGGCAGGGAACACTGAAGCTTTCTTT. This encodes CASSPGAGNTEAFF.

This clonotype was observed a handful of times. This rearrangement joins TRBV29-1 to TRBJ2-7; 7 positions agree with TRBD1. J gave up 5 bases and V 6 bases, and 10 bases lay outside the gene matches. This CDR3 region has 13 residues. Germline loops: CDR1 SQVTM, CDR2 ANQGSEA. CDR3 sequence: CSVSTGNGNEQYF. CDR3 DNA sequence: TGCAGCGTGTCGACAGGGAACGGGAACGAGCAGTACTTC.

This clonotype turned up a few times. The chain employs TRBV6-4 and TRBJ2-1; D possibly matches TRBD1 or TRBD2 (5 bases each). Trimming took off 6 bases at V and 4 bases at J, with 16 bases between the two ends. Germline CDR1 and CDR2: MRHNA and SNTAGT. The CDR3 length is 15 residues. The CDR3 sequence: CASSRDPRGYNEQFF. The DNA of the CDR3 is TGTGCCAGCAGCCGGGACCCTCGAGGTTACAATGAGCAGTTCTTC.

The table lists this clonotype with a few counts. The chain uses TRBV7-2 and TRBJ2-1; 11 bases align to TRBD2. The J segment lost 8 bases and the V segment lost 3 bases, leaving 9 bases of the junction unmatched. The CDR3 consists of 16 residues. Germline lookup yields CDR1 SGHTA and CDR2 FQGNSA. The CDR3 nucleotides are TGTGCCAGCAGCTTGACGAGCGGACTAGCGGGCTATGAGCAGTTCTTC. As protein: CASSLTSGLAGYEQFF.

This clonotype was observed a few times. This rearrangement joins TRBV7-3 to TRBJ2-3, with 13 bases lining up with TRBD2. V lost 5 bases and J lost 6; bases outside the gene matches: 2. Per germline, CDR1 SGHTA and CDR2 FQGTGA. The CDR3 runs to 14 residues. The CDR3 nucleotides read TGTGCCAGCAGCATGACTAGCGGGAGGGATACGCAGTATTTT. It translates to CASSMTSGRDTQYF.

Concerning this clonotype itself: The junction does not match germline at one end; this may be a read error. V usage is TRBV12-3 or TRBV12-4 and J usage is TRBJ2-5; TRBD1 matches at 8 bases. The CDR3 runs 15 residues. CDR3 DNA sequence: TGTGCCAGCAGCCGAGGACAGGGAAGGAGGGAGATCCAGTACTTC. The encoded protein is CASSRGQGRREIQYF.

This clonotype occurred a few times. V gene TRBV2 combines with J gene TRBJ2-2, with a tentative D call TRBD2 (5 bases). The germline V gene has CDR1 SNHLY and CDR2 FYNNEI. Trimming removed 0 bases at V and 4 bases at J, with 9 bases between. The CDR3 loop spans 15 amino acids. As DNA, the CDR3 is TGTGCCAGCAGTGAAGCGGAGAGGGCCACCGGGGAGCTGTTTTTT. Translation gives CASSEAERATGELFF.

This clonotype turned up a few times. J is TRBJ1-1 and V is TRBV5-5; tentative D call: TRBD1 (5 bases). Germline V lookup: CDR1 SGHKS, CDR2 YYEKEE (reference sequence). V was trimmed by 0 bases and J by 7 bases, leaving 16 bases between them. The length of the CDR3 is 15 residues. The CDR3 sequence is CASSLGWRQLGEAFF. The CDR3 DNA reads TGTGCCAGCAGCTTGGGTTGGCGACAGCTGGGTGAAGCTTTCTTT.

Only a few counts were recorded for this clonotype. The chain employs TRBV28 and TRBJ2-1; 8 positions agree with TRBD2. The CDR3 extends over 16 amino acids. Germline values: CDR1 MDHEN, CDR2 SYDVKM. V was pared by 4 bases and J by 4 bases, with 9 bases of the junction left unmatched. CDR3 sequence: CASSWEAGEGYNEQFF. In nucleotides, the CDR3 is TGTGCCAGCAGTTGGGAAGCGGGAGAGGGGTACAATGAGCAGTTCTTC.

The chain couples TRBV2 to TRBJ2-7; perhaps TRBD2 as D (6 bases). The CDR3 runs to 11 residues. CDR1 and CDR2 (germline): SNHLY, FYNNEI. The V end lost 5 bases, the J end lost 9 bases, and 11 bases lay between the germline ends. The CDR3 is CASSRGLGQYF. The CDR3 coding sequence is TGTGCCAGCAGTCGGGGGTTGGGGCAGTACTTC.

The J gene is TRBJ2-1, the V gene TRBV5-1; 10 bases match TRBD2. This CDR3 comprises 15 residues. Germline V gene lookup returns CDR1 SGHRS and CDR2 YFSETQ. The V and J ends lost 4 bases and 3 bases, in that order; junction bases with no gene match: 4. CDR3 coding DNA: TGCGCCAGCAGCGAAACTAGCGGGAACTACAATGAGCAGTTCTTC. Its translation is CASSETSGNYNEQFF.

This chain joins TRBV12-3 or TRBV12-4 and TRBJ1-5, with D unresolved. Deletions cut 3 bases from V and 4 bases from J, with 7 bases between. The CDR3 consists of 13 residues. CDR3 DNA: TGTGCCAGCAGTTTCACAAATAATCAGCCCCAGCATTTT. The encoded protein is CASSFTNNQPQHF.

By sample share, this clonotype is medium-sized. The chain couples TRBV5-1 to TRBJ1-5; 8 nucleotides agree with TRBD1. This CDR3 spans 14 amino acids. In germline, CDR1 is SGHRS, CDR2 YFSETQ. The junction had 5 bases not matched to a gene; V was cut back by 4 bases and J by 5 bases. CDR3 amino acids: CASSVGQGHQPQHF. The DNA of the CDR3 is TGCGCCAGCAGCGTCGGACAGGGACATCAGCCCCAGCATTTT.

A word on this clonotype: It is likely a read error, because the conserved phenylalanine at the end of the CDR3 is missing. CDR3 DNA: TGTGCCAGCAGCCAAGACCCAGGGGACCCTGAAGCTTTCCTT. Protein product: CASSQDPGDPEAFL. This chain joins TRBV3-1 and TRBJ1-1; D possibly corresponds to TRBD1 (6 bases). The CDR3 consists of 14 residues. With 0 bases removed from V and 6 bases from J, the gap between germline ends came to 11 bases. Germline V CDR1 and CDR2: LGHDT, YNNKEL (reference sequence).

This clonotype was recorded a few times. The CDR3 region is CSARPGTSGEVRGQYF. CDR3 nucleotides: TGCAGTGCCCGTCCCGGGACTAGCGGCGAGGTTCGGGGGCAGTATTTT. This chain connects TRBV20-1 to TRBJ2-3, with 11 positions matching TRBD2. This CDR3 comprises 16 residues. The germline CDR1 and CDR2 sequences are DFQATT and SNEGSKA (reference sequence). V lost 6 bases and J lost 11; bases outside the gene matches: 19.

The chain joins TRBV9 to TRBJ2-7, with D unresolved. The CDR3 extends over 17 amino acids. Germline V gene lookup returns CDR1 SGDLS and CDR2 YYNGEE. The ends were cut back, 1 base at V and 5 bases at J, with 22 bases in the middle. The CDR3 nucleotides are TGTGCCAGCAGCGTATTTAGTACGGCTACCTCTAACCACGAGCAGTACTTC. Amino acids: CASSVFSTATSNHEQYF.